This T cell receptor beta chain was profiled in a study of T cell responses to AZD1222 COVID-19 vaccine. Study observations and caveats: It was only six AZD1222 recipients who were seropositive at baseline. In all cases, repertoires were sampled only after the peak T cell response. Variant regions that are unmutated are reportedly the target of nearly half of spike-specific TCRs. Vaccine-related CD4 TCRs covered spike, predominating at 160-218 and 743-854.

On this clone itself: What it recognizes is unknown.

The CDR3 loop spans 16 amino acids. Between the trimmed V and J ends, which lost 0 bases and 9 bases, there was a span of 18 bases. Germline V gives CDR1 MGHRA, CDR2 YSYEKL. The table came from immunoSEQ multiplex PCR; TCRdb's copy has only in-frame clones and leaves some out. Of some 180,000 clones listed, 85% to 90% are singletons. The chain uses TRBV4-1 and TRBJ1-5; D not resolved. The source is an adult in good health. Sample: peripheral blood, taken on day 0 of AZD1222 vaccination. CDR3 protein: CASSQDSRQSNRPQHF. Here the CDR3 DNA reads TGCGCCAGCAGCCAAGATTCGAGGCAGTCGAATAGGCCCCAGCATTTT.